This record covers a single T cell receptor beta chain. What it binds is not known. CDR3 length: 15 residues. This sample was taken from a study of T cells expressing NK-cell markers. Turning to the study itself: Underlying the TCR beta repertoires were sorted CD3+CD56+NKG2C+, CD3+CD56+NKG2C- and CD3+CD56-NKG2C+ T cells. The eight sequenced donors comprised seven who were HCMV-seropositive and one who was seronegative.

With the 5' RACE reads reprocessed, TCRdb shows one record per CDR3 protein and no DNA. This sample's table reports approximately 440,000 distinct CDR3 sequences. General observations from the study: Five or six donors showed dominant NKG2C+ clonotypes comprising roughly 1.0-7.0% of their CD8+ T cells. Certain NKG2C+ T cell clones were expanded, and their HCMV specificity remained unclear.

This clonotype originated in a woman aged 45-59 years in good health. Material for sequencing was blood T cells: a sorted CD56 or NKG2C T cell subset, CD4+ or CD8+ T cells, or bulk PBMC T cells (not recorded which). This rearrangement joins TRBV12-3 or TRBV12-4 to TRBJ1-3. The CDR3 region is CASSFKAASGNTIYF.